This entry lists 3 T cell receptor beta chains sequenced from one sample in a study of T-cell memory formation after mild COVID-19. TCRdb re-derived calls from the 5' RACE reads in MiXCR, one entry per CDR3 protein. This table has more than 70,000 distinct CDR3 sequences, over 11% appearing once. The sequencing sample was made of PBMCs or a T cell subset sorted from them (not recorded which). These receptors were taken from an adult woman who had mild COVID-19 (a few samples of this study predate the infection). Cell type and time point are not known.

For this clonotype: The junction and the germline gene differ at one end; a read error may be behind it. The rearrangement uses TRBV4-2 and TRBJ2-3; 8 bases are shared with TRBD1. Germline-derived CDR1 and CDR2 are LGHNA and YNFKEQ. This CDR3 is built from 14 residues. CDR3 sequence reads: CASSQVQGADTQYF. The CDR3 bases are TGTGCCAGCAGTCAAGTACAGGGGGCAGATACGCAGTATTTT.

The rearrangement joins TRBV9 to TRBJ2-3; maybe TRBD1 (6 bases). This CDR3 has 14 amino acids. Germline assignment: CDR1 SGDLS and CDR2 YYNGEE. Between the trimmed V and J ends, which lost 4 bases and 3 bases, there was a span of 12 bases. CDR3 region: CASSPQRGTDTQYF. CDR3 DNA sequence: TGTGCCAGCAGCCCCCAAAGGGGGACAGATACGCAGTATTTT.

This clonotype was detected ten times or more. This CDR3 is CASSLLGTSGSDNEQFF. The CDR3 DNA follows: TGTGCCAGCAGTTTGTTGGGGACTAGCGGGAGTGACAATGAGCAGTTCTTC. J is TRBJ2-1 and V is TRBV6-9, with 14 bases fitting TRBD2. In germline, CDR1 is MNHGY, CDR2 SVAAGI. This CDR3 region has 17 residues. Trimming at V came to 4 bases and at J to 5 bases, leaving 7 bases not matched to a gene.